These 12 T cell receptor beta chains came from one sample sequenced in a study of blood T cell repertoires in COVID-19. Profiled with immunoSEQ multiplex PCR; TCRdb holds only in-frame clones, not every one. The repertoire holds roughly 350,000 clones, with more than 90% as singletons. Sequenced: PBMCs or T cells enriched from blood (not recorded which). These receptors all stem from a young woman who had recovered from COVID-19.

This clone was observed a handful of times. The rearrangement uses TRBV15 and TRBJ1-4; the D gene is possibly TRBD1 (5 bases). Germline V gene sequence: CDR1 LNHNV, CDR2 YYDKDF (reference sequence). Trimming shortened V by 1 base and J by 6 bases, and 9 bases separated the two germline ends. The CDR3 is 14 residues long. The CDR3, as DNA: TGTGCCACCAGCAGAGGCAGGGAGGATGAAAAACTGTTTTTT. It specifies CATSRGREDEKLFF.

The rearrangement joins TRBV7-9 to TRBJ2-2; D uncertain. The CDR3 sequence is 14 residues long. Trimming removed 2 bases from V and 1 base from J, with 5 bases in between. Germline V gene sequence: CDR1 SEHNR, CDR2 FQNEAQ (reference sequence). The CDR3 is CASSLIMNTGELFF. The CDR3 bases are TGTGCCAGCAGCTTAATTATGAACACCGGGGAGCTGTTTTTT.

V and J are TRBV4-1 and TRBJ2-2, with TRBD1 matching over 7 bases. J lost 1 base, V lost 6 bases, and 8 bases had no gene match. Germline V gene sequence: CDR1 MGHRA, CDR2 YSYEKL. This CDR3 region has 16 residues. CDR3 nucleotide sequence: TGCGCCAGCAGTCTCAGGACAGGCGGGAACACCGGGGAGCTGTTTTTT. This sequence encodes CASSLRTGGNTGELFF.

This chain uses TRBV18 with TRBJ1-3; D gene uncertain. The V end was cut by 3 bases, the J end by 0 bases, with 9 bases between. Germline loops: CDR1 KGHSH, CDR2 LQKENI. The CDR3 is 15 amino acids. The CDR3 DNA reads TGTGCCAGCTCACCGCAACAGATCTCTGGAAACACCATATATTTT. This codes for CASSPQQISGNTIYF.

In its sample, this clone was seen once. V is TRBV7-9 and J is TRBJ2-5, with 13 bases aligning to TRBD2. This CDR3 contains 18 residues. With 0 bases clipped from V and 1 base from J, the junction kept 5 bases outside the gene matches. CDR1 and CDR2 from the germline V gene are SEHNR and FQNEAQ (reference sequence). Written as DNA, the CDR3 is TGTGCCAGCAGCTTAGCGCTTAGGACTAGCGGGGGCCAAGAGACCCAGTACTTC. Translated, it gives CASSLALRTSGGQETQYF.

The gene calls are TRBV6-5 and TRBJ2-3, with 9 positions matching TRBD2. The CDR3 has 15 residues. V lost 7 bases, J lost 6 bases, and 11 bases stayed unmatched. Germline V lookup: CDR1 MNHEY, CDR2 SVGAGI. DNA for the CDR3: TGTGCCAGCACCCCGGGACTAGCCATGGGGGATACGCAGTATTTT. Protein: CASTPGLAMGDTQYF.

The chain joins TRBV27 to TRBJ1-2; 8 positions match TRBD1. CDR3 length: 16 residues. With 5 bases clipped from V and 4 bases from J, the junction kept 12 bases outside the gene matches. From germline, CDR1 is MNHEY and CDR2 SMNVEV (reference sequence). The CDR3 sequence is CASSGQVSQGAYGYTF. CDR3 DNA: TGTGCCAGCAGTGGACAGGTCTCGCAGGGGGCCTATGGCTACACCTTC.

The CDR3 coding sequence is TGTGCCACCAGCTTCACCGGGGAGCTGTTTTTT. Protein: CATSFTGELFF. The rearrangement joins TRBV24-1 to TRBJ2-2; no definite D call. CDR1 KGHDR and CDR2 SFDVKD come from the germline V gene. Between the trimmed V and J ends, which lost 7 bases and 4 bases, there was a span of 3 bases. There are 11 residues in the CDR3.

This rearrangement joins TRBV2 to TRBJ1-2; 8 nucleotides line up with TRBD1. CDR3 length equals 18 residues. J lost 4 bases, V lost 6 bases, and 19 bases had no gene match. Germline CDR1 is SNHLY and CDR2 is FYNNEI. In DNA, the CDR3 is TGTGCCAGCAGAATCGGGGTCGGACAGGGTGTCAGTAGCTATGGCTACACCTTC. Amino acids: CASRIGVGQGVSSYGYTF.

This clone was detected only once. The rearrangement uses TRBV5-4 and TRBJ2-7; 7 bases agree with TRBD2. Germline trimming cut 4 bases from V and 2 bases from J; bases unmatched to any gene: 6. The CDR3 is made up of 14 amino acids. CDR1 SGHNT and CDR2 YYREEE come from the germline V gene (reference sequence). The CDR3 DNA is TGTGCCAGCAGCGCCGGGGGGATCCCCTACGAGCAGTACTTC. This translates into CASSAGGIPYEQYF. Complete variable domain (other parts from reference TRBV5-4 and TRBJ2-7): ETGVTQSPTHLIKTRGQQVTLRCSSQSGHNTVSWYQQALGQGPQFIFQYYREEENGRGNFPPRFSGLQFPNYSSELNVNALELDDSALYLCASSAGGIPYEQYFGPGTRLTVT.

The V and J genes are TRBV21-1 and TRBJ2-5; TRBD2 is taken as the D call from the table, unchecked against the DNA. TRBV21-1 is listed as a pseudogene. This CDR3 is built from 15 residues. The CDR3 reads CASLLGGVSGETQYF. The CDR3 nucleotides are TGTGCCAGCCTCTTGGGGGGGGTGAGTGGGGAGACCCAGTACTTC.

CDR3 sequence (DNA): TGCGCCAGCAGCCAAGTACTTTCCACTGAAGCTTTCTTT. Translating gives CASSQVLSTEAFF. This chain uses TRBV4-1 with TRBJ1-1, with unresolved D. This CDR3 comprises 13 residues. The ends were cut back, 1 base at V and 4 bases at J, with 7 bases in the middle. Germline-derived CDR1 and CDR2 are MGHRA and YSYEKL.